This T cell receptor beta chain was observed in a study of blood T cell repertoires in COVID-19. Across the whole study: COVID-19 samples, acute and convalescent, were from the United States, Italy and Spain.

V lost 4 bases and J 6 bases, leaving 15 bases between the germline ends. The germline V gene encodes CDR1 SQVTM and CDR2 ANQGSEA. This CDR3 region has 13 residues. The table came from immunoSEQ multiplex PCR; TCRdb's copy has only in-frame clones and leaves some out. The sample yields 85,000 to 100,000 clones, around 85% seen once. This chain uses TRBV29-1 with TRBJ1-1; D uncertain. This clonotype originated in a woman in her sixties or seventies with acute or convalescent COVID-19. Sequenced material: peripheral blood. The CDR3 sequence is CSVVAVFGAEAFF. In DNA, the CDR3 is TGCAGCGTTGTGGCGGTATTCGGGGCTGAAGCTTTCTTT. The full variable domain, completed using reference TRBV29-1 and TRBJ1-1, is SAVISQKPSRDICQRGTSLTIQCQVDSQVTMMFWYRQQPGQSLTLIATANQGSEATYESGFVIDKFPISRPNLTFSTLTVSNMSPEDSSIYLCSVVAVFGAEAFFGQGTRLTVV.